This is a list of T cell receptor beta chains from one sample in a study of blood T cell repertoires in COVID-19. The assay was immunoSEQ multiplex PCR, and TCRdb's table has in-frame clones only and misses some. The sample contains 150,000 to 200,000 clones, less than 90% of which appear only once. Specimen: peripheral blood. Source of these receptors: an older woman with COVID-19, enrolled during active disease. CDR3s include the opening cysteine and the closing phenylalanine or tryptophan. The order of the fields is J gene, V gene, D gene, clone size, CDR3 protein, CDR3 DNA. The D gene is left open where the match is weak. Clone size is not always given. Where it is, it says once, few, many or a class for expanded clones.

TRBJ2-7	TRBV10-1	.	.	CASSGGLWGEQYF	TGCGCCTCCTCCGGGGGACTGTGGGGGGAGCAGTACTTC
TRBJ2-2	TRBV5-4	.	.	CASSLDLQGSGELFF	TGTGCCAGCAGCTTGGACCTACAGGGCTCCGGGGAGCTGTTTTTT
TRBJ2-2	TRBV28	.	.	CASSENIGGGTGELFF	TGTGCCAGCAGCGAGAACATCGGCGGCGGCACCGGGGAGCTGTTTTTT
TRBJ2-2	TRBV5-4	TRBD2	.	CASSPGAGPNTGELFF	TGTGCCAGCAGCCCGGGAGCGGGGCCGAACACCGGGGAGCTGTTTTTT
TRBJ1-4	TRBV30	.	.	CALGRGEEKLFF	TGTGCCCTCGGGAGGGGGGAAGAAAAACTGTTTTTT
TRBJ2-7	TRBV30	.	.	CAWIPSLALYEQYF	TGTGCCTGGATACCCTCCTTGGCCCTCTACGAGCAGTACTTC
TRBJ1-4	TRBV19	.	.	CASSSPRTVNEKLFF	TGTGCCAGTAGTAGTCCGAGGACAGTAAATGAAAAACTGTTTTTT
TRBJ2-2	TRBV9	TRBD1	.	CASSTPRDRDTGELFF	TGTGCCAGCAGCACCCCCCGGGACAGAGACACCGGGGAGCTGTTTTTT
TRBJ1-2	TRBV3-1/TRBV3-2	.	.	CASSQDSRGRDYTF	TGTGCCAGCAGCCAAGACAGCAGGGGACGTGACTACACCTTC
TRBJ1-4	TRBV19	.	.	CANNRSTNEKLFF	TGTGCAAATAACAGATCAACTAATGAAAAACTGTTTTTT
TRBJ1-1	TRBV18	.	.	CASSPSQALGTEAFF	TGTGCCAGCTCACCATCACAGGCGTTGGGGACTGAAGCTTTCTTT
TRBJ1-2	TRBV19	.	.	CASSIGRTQSGGYTF	TGTGCCAGTAGTATCGGGCGGACACAGTCGGGTGGCTACACCTTC
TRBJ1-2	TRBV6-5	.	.	CASSYSRGIYGYTF	TGTGCCAGCAGTTACTCAAGAGGGATCTATGGCTACACCTTC
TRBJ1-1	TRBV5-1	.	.	CASSPLIAWNTEAFF	TGCGCCAGCAGCCCCTTGATTGCGTGGAACACTGAAGCTTTCTTT
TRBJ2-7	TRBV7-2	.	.	CASSTPPSDEQYF	TGTGCCAGCAGTACCCCCCCTAGCGACGAGCAGTACTTC
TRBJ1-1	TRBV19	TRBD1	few	CASSFDRGRGMNTEAFF	TGTGCCAGTAGTTTCGACAGGGGGCGTGGGATGAACACTGAAGCTTTCTTT
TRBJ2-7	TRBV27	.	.	CASSLTGPYEQYF	TGTGCCAGCAGTTTAACAGGGCCCTACGAGCAGTACTTC
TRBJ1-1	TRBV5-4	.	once	CASTGWEQNTEAFF	TGTGCCAGCACCGGGTGGGAGCAGAACACTGAAGCTTTCTTT
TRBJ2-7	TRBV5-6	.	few	CASSFGGYEQYF	TGTGCCAGCAGCTTTGGGGGGTACGAGCAGTACTTC
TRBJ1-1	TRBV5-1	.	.	CASSLVQGNTEAFF	TGCGCCAGCAGCTTGGTTCAGGGGAACACTGAAGCTTTCTTT
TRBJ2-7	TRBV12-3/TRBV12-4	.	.	CASSLGRYGEQYF	TGTGCCAGCAGTTTAGGGCGGTACGGCGAGCAGTACTTC